The 8 T cell receptor beta chains listed next were all sequenced from one sample in a study of blood T cell repertoires in COVID-19. The data were produced by immunoSEQ multiplex PCR, yet TCRdb's version contains in-frame clones alone and is incomplete. The sample has some 98,000 clones, around 82% seen once. The specimen was peripheral blood. The receptors shown here come from a man in his 70s with active or convalescent COVID-19.

V usage is TRBV4-3 and J usage is TRBJ2-5; D gene ambiguous. Trimming stripped 0 bases from V and 2 bases from J, with 10 bases between. The CDR3 covers 15 residues. CDR1 is LGHNA and CDR2 is YSLEER in the germline V gene. The CDR3 reads CASSQDRRSQETQYF. CDR3 nucleotides: TGCGCCAGCAGCCAAGATCGGAGATCTCAAGAGACCCAGTACTTC.

The rearrangement links TRBV7-9 to TRBJ1-2; weak D call: TRBD1 (6 bases). Trimming left V 3 bases short and J 6 bases short, with 8 bases between. CDR1 SEHNR and CDR2 FQNEAQ come from the germline V gene (reference sequence). This CDR3 has 12 residues. The CDR3 DNA reads as TGTGCCAGCAGCTTCACAGGGAATGGCTACACCTTC. Translation: CASSFTGNGYTF.

This clone was detected only a few times. This chain links TRBV2 with TRBJ1-4, with a weak D call TRBD1 (6 bases). This CDR3 spans 16 amino acids. Germline-derived CDR1 and CDR2 are SNHLY and FYNNEI. V was shortened by 6 bases and J by 7 bases, with 21 bases between the two germline ends. The CDR3 region is CASSAPGNRDGEKLFF. In DNA, the CDR3 is TGTGCCAGCAGCGCCCCGGGGAACAGGGATGGTGAAAAACTGTTTTTT.

The table lists this clone with a count of one. V usage is TRBV11-2 and J usage is TRBJ1-1, with D possibly being TRBD1 (5 bases). V was pared by 0 bases and J by 11 bases, with 10 bases between. The CDR3 runs 12 residues. Germline lookup yields CDR1 SGHAT and CDR2 FQNNGV. DNA for the CDR3: TGTGCCAGCAGCTTAGACCGACGGGGGGCTTTCTTT. Residues: CASSLDRRGAFF. The full variable domain, completed using reference TRBV11-2 and TRBJ1-1, is EAGVAQSPRYKIIEKRQSVAFWCNPISGHATLYWYQQILGQGPKLLIQFQNNGVVDDSQLPKDRFSAERLKGVDSTLKIQPAKLEDSAVYLCASSLDRRGAFFGQGTRLTVV.

The chain carries TRBV4-1 and TRBJ2-2; D not resolved. The CDR3 totals 14 residues. Germline V gives CDR1 MGHRA, CDR2 YSYEKL. Between the trimmed V and J ends, which lost 0 bases and 7 bases, there was a span of 9 bases. The CDR3 nucleotides read TGCGCCAGCAGCCAAGAGTCGGTTATCGGGGAGCTGTTTTTT. This encodes CASSQESVIGELFF.

The table lists this clone with a count of one. The V call is TRBV6-2 or TRBV6-3, the J call TRBJ1-3, with unresolved D. The V gene lost 3 bases and the J gene lost 4 bases, with 7 bases spanning the gap. CDR3 size: 13 residues. From germline, CDR1 is MNHEY and CDR2 SVGEGT. CDR3 region: CASSYSGGNTIYF. CDR3 nucleotides: TGTGCCAGCAGTTATTCAGGCGGAAACACCATATATTTT.

V usage is TRBV27 and J usage is TRBJ2-3, with D perhaps TRBD2 (6 bases). The ends were cut back, 6 bases at V and 6 bases at J, with 10 bases in the middle. CDR3 size: 12 residues. Germline CDR1 MNHEY, CDR2 SMNVEV (reference sequence). CDR3 in amino acids: CASRSRGDTQYF. The CDR3 nucleotides read TGTGCCAGCAGGTCCCGGGGGGATACGCAGTATTTT.

This chain uses TRBV11-1 with TRBJ2-5; 11 bases are a match to TRBD2. The junction had 7 bases not matched to a gene; V was cut back by 6 bases and J by 4 bases. The CDR3 runs 15 residues. The V gene's germline CDR1 is SGHAT and CDR2 FQDESV (reference sequence). CDR3 coding DNA: TGTGCCAGCAGTCAACTAGCGGGGGTGGGAGAGACCCAGTACTTC. Its protein product is CASSQLAGVGETQYF.